This T cell receptor (beta chain) was recorded in a study of CD8+CD57+ T cells in acquired aplastic anemia. Genomic DNA was employed as the template in profiling TCR beta VDJ and CDR3. From the reads, TCRdb called clonotypes with MiXCR, one entry per CDR3 protein. The profile shows 250,000 to 350,000 distinct CDR3 sequences, approximately 58% of them singletons. By flow cytometry, patients selected for sequencing had shown an expansion of CD8+CD57+ cells. Study-wide points: Patients and controls shared approximately 30 CD8+ CDR3 sequences, highly expressed in patients.

Turning to this clonotype: Its matching antigen is unknown. The junction and the germline gene differ at one end; a read error may be behind it.

The CDR3 has 13 amino acids. Germline values: CDR1 SQVTM, CDR2 ANQGSEA. The material sequenced was sorted CD4+, CD8+, or CD8+CD57+ T cells (not recorded which) from PBMCs. The TCR comes from a human donor with aplastic anemia. This chain links TRBV29-1 with TRBJ2-1; D may correspond to TRBD1 or TRBD2 (7 bases each). CDR3 loop: CSVRGGSYNEQSF. CDR3 nucleotides: TGCAGCGTCAGGGGGGGTTCCTACAATGAGCAGTCCTTC.